Listed below are T cell receptor beta chains from one sample, sequenced in a study of response to subunit inactivated influenza vaccine. TCRdb redid the calling of the RT-PCR reads with MiXCR, one entry per CDR3 protein. The sample lists around 520,000 distinct CDR3 sequences; roughly 23% were seen once. This specimen consisted of CD4+ T cells sorted from PBMCs, obtained roughly 5 days after vaccination. These receptors all stem from a man aged 45-65 years who received an inactivated influenza vaccine. CDR3s include the opening cysteine and the closing phenylalanine or tryptophan.

V	J	CDR3
TRBV20-1	TRBJ2-1	CSATRGSGIGQDEQFF
TRBV4-2	TRBJ2-7	CASSQGGPTYEQYF
TRBV7-9	TRBJ1-1	CASSHRQGTEAFF
TRBV5-1	TRBJ2-1	CASSLGQYNEQFF
TRBV5-1	TRBJ1-1	CASMGTGQEAFF
TRBV29-1	TRBJ1-5	CSVGQRLGQPQHF
TRBV29-1	TRBJ1-4	CSAGGRLNEKLFF
TRBV28	TRBJ1-5	CASSSLGGLRNQPQHF
TRBV6-1	TRBJ1-4	CACSVGLEEKLFF
TRBV6-2/TRBV6-3	TRBJ2-1	CASSYSIVTRYNEQFF
TRBV28	TRBJ1-5	CASSFQLSGGWQPQHF
TRBV12-3/TRBV12-4	TRBJ2-5	CASSGGRGSQETQYF
TRBV6-1	TRBJ2-7	CASGRAGIHEQYF
TRBV19	TRBJ2-7	CASSIGLHSYEQYF
TRBV5-1	TRBJ2-5	CASTYDSETQYF
TRBV10-3	TRBJ1-1	CAISDRPNTEAFF
TRBV5-5	TRBJ1-4	CASSFYRGPTEKLFF
TRBV15	TRBJ2-1	CATSIQGDNEQFF
TRBV11-2	TRBJ2-1	CASSVGPGEQFF
TRBV20-1	TRBJ2-2	CSASRAPGRTGELFF
TRBV12-3/TRBV12-4	TRBJ2-7	CASSSRQRSSYEQYF
TRBV5-1	TRBJ2-2	CASSLAQSSRVPAGELFF
TRBV28	TRBJ2-1	CASSLRGGVSSSYNEQFF
TRBV6-1	TRBJ2-4	CASSPAPGSGNRKVQYF